This is a list of T cell receptor beta chains from one sample in a study of persistence of HIV-infected CD4 T cells. Sequencing was performed with immunoSEQ multiplex PCR; in TCRdb, only in-frame clones are kept and a portion is missing. The table records about 64,000 clones, 65% to 80% of them present only once. Their antigens remain unidentified. Here the sequenced sample was CD4+ T cells sorted from PBMCs after 18-hour stimulation, taken from a patient who received antiretroviral therapy. These receptors were collected from an adult man with HIV who was CMV-seropositive. The CDR3 runs from the conserved cysteine through the conserved F or W. Fields, in order: V gene, clone size, J gene, D gene, CDR3 protein, CDR3 DNA. A D gene is named only where the DNA matches it firmly. Clone size is given for some rows only: seen once, a few or many times, or a class if the clone is expanded.

TRBV7-3	.	TRBJ2-7	.	CASSVQGPYEQYF	TGTGCCAGCAGTGTCCAGGGGCCCTACGAGCAGTACTTC
TRBV28	.	TRBJ2-1	.	CASSSPGVTYNEQFF	TGTGCCAGCAGTTCCCCAGGGGTTACGTACAATGAGCAGTTCTTC
TRBV3-1/TRBV3-2	once	TRBJ2-4	TRBD1	CASSTRDRGAKNIQYF	TGTGCCAGCAGCACCCGGGACAGGGGAGCCAAAAACATTCAGTACTTC
TRBV7-9	once	TRBJ2-2	TRBD1	CASSLGTGLAGELFF	TGTGCCAGCAGCTTAGGGACAGGGTTGGCCGGGGAGCTGTTTTTT
TRBV6-5	.	TRBJ2-2	TRBD1	CASSQRGQTGELFF	TGTGCCAGCAGCCAGAGGGGGCAGACCGGGGAGCTGTTTTTT
TRBV7-8	.	TRBJ1-4	.	CASSLALPTSATNEKLFF	TGTGCCAGCAGCTTAGCGCTACCTACCTCTGCAACTAATGAAAAACTGTTTTTT
TRBV6-5	.	TRBJ1-2	TRBD1	CASSYWTGKGHYGYTF	TGTGCCAGCAGTTATTGGACAGGGAAAGGCCACTATGGCTACACCTTC
TRBV5-1	few	TRBJ1-1	.	CASSSSVAGKSTEAFF	TGCGCCAGCAGCTCCTCGGTTGCAGGGAAGAGCACTGAAGCTTTCTTT
TRBV7-6	once	TRBJ2-2	.	CASSPRGIGNTGELFF	TGTGCCAGCAGCCCACGGGGTATCGGGAACACCGGGGAGCTGTTTTTT
TRBV2	.	TRBJ1-4	.	CASSATGNGEKLFF	TGTGCCAGCAGCGCTACAGGGAACGGTGAAAAACTGTTTTTT
TRBV6-1	.	TRBJ1-2	.	CASSEIHERDGEGYTF	TGTGCCAGCAGTGAAATACATGAGAGGGACGGGGAAGGCTACACCTTC
TRBV5-5	.	TRBJ2-1	TRBD1	CASSLASRTGEYNEQFF	TGTGCCAGCAGCTTAGCTTCGAGGACAGGTGAATACAATGAGCAGTTCTTC
TRBV4-2	few	TRBJ1-1	.	CASSQDQLGTEAFF	TGTGCCAGCAGCCAAGATCAACTTGGGACTGAAGCTTTCTTT
TRBV4-1	.	TRBJ1-2	.	CASSQNPGQRIYGYTF	TGCGCCAGCAGCCAAAACCCCGGACAGCGAATCTATGGCTACACCTTC
TRBV20-1	few	TRBJ2-1	.	CSASQGLEQFF	TGCAGTGCAAGTCAGGGTCTTGAGCAGTTCTTC
TRBV9	.	TRBJ2-7	.	CASSVEGGIIDEQYF	TGTGCCAGCAGCGTAGAGGGGGGCATAATCGACGAGCAGTACTTC
TRBV7-2	few	TRBJ1-5	.	CASSLANRPQHF	TGTGCCAGCAGCTTAGCCAATCGGCCCCAGCATTTT
TRBV15	.	TRBJ2-2	TRBD1	CATSRGEGGGRTGELFF	TGTGCCACCAGCAGAGGGGAAGGGGGCGGAAGAACCGGGGAGCTGTTTTTT
TRBV20-1	.	TRBJ2-7	.	CSARSHYEQYF	TGCAGTGCTAGATCCCATTACGAGCAGTACTTC
TRBV7-6	few	TRBJ2-2	.	CASSLDAGHGELFF	TGTGCCAGCAGCTTAGATGCAGGGCACGGGGAGCTGTTTTTT
TRBV11-3	.	TRBJ2-1	.	CASSLDQGSYNEQFF	TGTGCCAGCAGCTTAGATCAGGGATCCTACAATGAGCAGTTCTTC
TRBV28	.	TRBJ2-7	.	CASSPPRAGGRRVDEQYF	TGTGCCAGCAGTCCCCCTCGGGCCGGTGGCCGGCGAGTCGACGAGCAGTACTTC
TRBV3-1/TRBV3-2	few	TRBJ2-7	.	CASSQVYEQYF	TGTGCCAGCAGCCAGGTCTACGAGCAGTACTTC
TRBV6-5	.	TRBJ2-4	TRBD1	CASSPTGGADIQYF	TGTGCCAGCAGTCCGACAGGGGGCGCGGACATTCAGTACTTC
TRBV12-5	.	TRBJ2-2	.	CASGRLGLATNTGELFF	TGTGCTAGTGGTCGCCTCGGACTTGCGACGAACACCGGGGAGCTGTTTTTT
TRBV9	once	TRBJ1-2	TRBD1	CASSVGDRANYGYTF	TGTGCCAGCAGCGTAGGGGACAGGGCTAACTATGGCTACACCTTC
TRBV7-9	.	TRBJ2-2	.	CASSRAGVTGELFF	TGTGCCAGCAGCCGAGCCGGGGTCACCGGGGAGCTGTTTTTT
TRBV4-1	once	TRBJ1-2	.	CASSLGFNYGYTF	TGCGCCAGCAGCCTCGGTTTTAACTATGGCTACACCTTC
TRBV6-2/TRBV6-3	few	TRBJ2-7	.	CASSPEWGTNEQYF	TGTGCCAGCAGCCCCGAGTGGGGTACCAACGAGCAGTACTTC
TRBV2	.	TRBJ2-2	TRBD2	CASSDMGTSFGAGELFF	TGTGCCAGCAGTGATATGGGGACTAGCTTCGGGGCCGGGGAGCTGTTTTTT
TRBV28	once	TRBJ1-4	.	CASSLGVLNEKLFF	TGTGCCAGCAGTTTGGGGGTGCTTAATGAAAAACTGTTTTTT
TRBV9	.	TRBJ2-4	.	CASSVKGDKNIQYF	TGTGCCAGCAGCGTAAAGGGAGACAAAAACATTCAGTACTTC
TRBV5-1	.	TRBJ1-1	.	CASSLAITGTKNTEAFF	TGCGCCAGCAGCTTGGCGATAACCGGGACAAAGAACACTGAAGCTTTCTTT
TRBV2	few	TRBJ2-1	TRBD1	CASSVIGGQAAYNEQFF	TGTGCCAGCAGTGTAATCGGAGGACAGGCCGCCTACAATGAGCAGTTCTTC
TRBV6-5	.	TRBJ2-3	TRBD1	CASRATGGRVDTQYF	TGTGCCAGCAGGGCGACAGGGGGGAGAGTAGATACGCAGTATTTT
TRBV7-9	.	TRBJ1-1	.	CASSLTTGKNTEAFF	TGTGCCAGCAGCTTAACGACAGGAAAGAACACTGAAGCTTTCTTT
TRBV18	.	TRBJ2-1	TRBD2	CASSPLLGLAGTNNEQFF	TGTGCCAGCTCACCACTTCTCGGACTAGCGGGGACCAACAATGAGCAGTTCTTC
TRBV28	.	TRBJ1-1	.	CASSLQGRPLLEAFF	TGTGCCAGCAGTTTACAGGGAAGGCCACTTTTGGAAGCTTTCTTT
TRBV19	.	TRBJ1-1	.	CASSIEWTSREAFF	TGTGCCAGTAGTATTGAGTGGACATCGAGAGAAGCTTTCTTT
TRBV19	.	TRBJ2-7	TRBD1	CASSSQGTGIYEQYF	TGTGCCAGTAGTAGCCAGGGGACAGGGATCTACGAGCAGTACTTC
TRBV11-3	once	TRBJ2-1	.	CASSPVRGDNEQFF	TGTGCCAGCAGTCCGGTCAGAGGGGACAATGAGCAGTTCTTC
TRBV30	.	TRBJ1-6	TRBD1	CAWRTGHSPLHF	TGTGCCTGGAGGACAGGGCATTCACCCCTCCACTTT